Listed below are T cell receptor beta chains from one sample, sequenced in a study of siplizumab effects on memory and regulatory T cells. Some clones are missing from TCRdb's copy, which holds only in-frame ones; the method was immunoSEQ multiplex PCR. The sample lists more than 70,000 clones; 95% were seen once. The sample comprised CD8+ T cells sorted from blood. The receptor source for this set is a human donor in good health. Each CDR3 is given with its conserved first and last residue. The D gene is left open where the match is weak. Not every row has a clone size; where given, it reads once, few, many or a size class.

V gene	D gene	J gene	clone size	CDR3 DNA	CDR3 protein
TRBV7-9	.	TRBJ2-5	.	TGTGCCAGCGGGCTAGCGCTCGTAGGGACCCAGTACTTC	CASGLALVGTQYF
TRBV28	.	TRBJ1-1	.	TGTGCCAGCAGCAACCAGGGGATTCCTGAAGCTTTCTTT	CASSNQGIPEAFF
TRBV6-5	.	TRBJ2-1	.	TGTGCCAGCAGTATAGAGGGCCTCTACAATGAGCAGTTCTTC	CASSIEGLYNEQFF
TRBV9	TRBD1	TRBJ2-7	.	TGTGCCAGCGGGGGACAGGGTAACCACGAGCAGTACTTC	CASGGQGNHEQYF
TRBV27	.	TRBJ2-1	.	TGTGCCAGCAGCCCCAGTACGGGGGGCGACAATGAGCAGTTCTTC	CASSPSTGGDNEQFF
TRBV4-1	TRBD1	TRBJ1-6	.	TGCGCCAGCCACCCGACAGGGGGTACTAATTCACCCCTCCACTTT	CASHPTGGTNSPLHF
TRBV9	TRBD2	TRBJ2-1	.	TGTGCCAGCACCCCCCAAGCGGGAGTCTCCTACAATGAGCAGTTCTTC	CASTPQAGVSYNEQFF
TRBV7-3	TRBD2	TRBJ2-5	few	TGTGCCAGCAGCGCTAGCGGGAGTTTAGAGACCCAGTACTTC	CASSASGSLETQYF
TRBV7-9	.	TRBJ1-2	.	TGTGCCAGCAGCGAAGGACCGTCCGGCTACACCTTC	CASSEGPSGYTF
TRBV6-6	.	TRBJ2-7	.	TGTGCCAGCAGCCCTCAGGAGGTCCACGAGCAGTACTTC	CASSPQEVHEQYF